These 30 T cell receptor beta chains were all obtained from the same sample, sequenced in a study of blood T cell repertoires in COVID-19. Generated by immunoSEQ multiplex PCR, the TCRdb table keeps only in-frame clones and is missing some. The sample lists approximately 94,000 clones, 70% to 90% occurring once. Sample: peripheral blood. These receptors were obtained from a woman of 80 years or more with active COVID-19.

The rearrangement uses TRBV3-1 (or the pseudogene TRBV3-2) and TRBJ2-7, with D maybe TRBD2 (6 bases). This CDR3 spans 14 amino acids. Germline CDR1 and CDR2: LGHDT and YNNKEL (reference sequence). Trimming removed 1 base from V and 4 bases from J, with 11 bases in between. The CDR3, as DNA: TGTGCCAGCAGCCAAGGGACTAATGGTTACGAGCAGTACTTC. This translates into CASSQGTNGYEQYF.

The genes are TRBV20-1 and TRBJ2-1, with 12 nucleotides matching TRBD2. Germline CDR1 is DFQATT and CDR2 is SNEGSKA (reference sequence). This CDR3 is built from 14 residues. J was trimmed by 6 bases and V by 3 bases; bases with no gene match: 3. The CDR3 sequence: CSASLTSGSNEQFF. DNA for the CDR3: TGCAGTGCTAGTTTGACTAGCGGGAGCAATGAGCAGTTCTTC.

The V gene is TRBV28, the J gene TRBJ2-2, with 9 bases matching TRBD1. V shed 4 bases and J 0 bases; nucleotides not matched to a gene: 6. The V gene's germline CDR1 is MDHEN and CDR2 SYDVKM. The CDR3 sequence is 17 residues long. The CDR3 bases are TGTGCCAGCAGTTCCCCAAGGGACAGGGCGAACACCGGGGAGCTGTTTTTT. Amino acid sequence: CASSSPRDRANTGELFF.

The rearrangement links TRBV5-6 to TRBJ1-2, with 7 nucleotides matching TRBD1. The CDR3 consists of 14 residues. J gave up 5 bases and V 3 bases, and 7 bases lay outside the gene matches. Germline values: CDR1 SGHDT, CDR2 YYEEEE. CDR3 bases: TGTGCCAGCAGCTATCTGACAGGGATTTATGGCTACACCTTC. Translation gives CASSYLTGIYGYTF.

Concerning this clone itself: Other DNA variants within this sample encode the same CDR3. The chain uses TRBV28 and TRBJ2-2, with D tentatively TRBD2 (6 bases). Deletions cut 6 bases from V and 1 base from J, with 12 bases between. The CDR3 contains 15 residues. CDR1 MDHEN and CDR2 SYDVKM come from the germline V gene. This CDR3 is CASRGGTVNTGELFF. In nucleotides, the CDR3 is TGTGCCAGCAGAGGCGGGACGGTGAACACCGGGGAGCTGTTTTTT.

The rearrangement uses TRBV7-2 and TRBJ1-2; 7 bases agree with TRBD1. The germline gives CDR1 SGHTA, CDR2 FQGNSA. The CDR3 runs 15 residues. V lost 2 bases, J lost 1 base, and 4 bases stayed unmatched. This chain's CDR3 is CASSLLRDSNYGYTF. The DNA of the CDR3 is TGTGCCAGCAGCTTACTCCGGGACAGTAACTATGGCTACACCTTC.

The gene calls are TRBV11-2 and TRBJ2-5; weak D call: TRBD1 (5 bases). The CDR3 is 15 residues long. Trimming stripped 5 bases from V and 5 bases from J, with 18 bases between. CDR1 and CDR2 from the germline V gene are SGHAT and FQNNGV. The CDR3 loop is CASSAPQAPGETQYF. In nucleotides, the CDR3 is TGTGCCAGCAGCGCCCCCCAGGCCCCAGGGGAGACCCAGTACTTC.

The J gene is TRBJ2-3, the V gene TRBV20-1, with 7 positions matching TRBD2. The CDR3 totals 11 residues. The V gene's germline CDR1 is DFQATT and CDR2 SNEGSKA (reference sequence). The J segment lost 11 bases and the V segment lost 3 bases, leaving 5 bases of the junction unmatched. The DNA for the CDR3 is TGCAGTGCTAGGTTGGGGGAGGGGCAGTATTTT. Translated: CSARLGEGQYF.

The chain recombines TRBV7-3 with TRBJ2-2; D not certain. CDR1 is SGHTA and CDR2 is FQGTGA in the germline V gene. Between the trimmed V and J ends, which lost 0 bases and 4 bases, there was a span of 3 bases. The CDR3 has 13 residues. CDR3 protein: CASSLTRTGELFF. DNA for the CDR3: TGTGCCAGCAGCTTAACTCGCACCGGGGAGCTGTTTTTT.

This sequence joins TRBV7-8 and TRBJ1-2; possibly TRBD1 for D (6 bases). The V gene lost 2 bases and the J gene lost 4 bases, with 8 bases spanning the gap. From germline, CDR1 is SGHVS and CDR2 FQNEAQ. There are 13 residues in the CDR3. Written as DNA, the CDR3 is TGTGCCAGCAGCTTATGGGACACCTATGGCTACACCTTC. Its translation: CASSLWDTYGYTF.

The chain links TRBV2 to TRBJ2-5; 10 bases fit TRBD2. CDR3 length equals 13 residues. The V segment lost 8 bases and the J segment 5 bases; nucleotides outside the gene matches: 5. Germline lookup yields CDR1 SNHLY and CDR2 FYNNEI. CDR3 sequence reads: CASELAGQETQYF. CDR3 coding DNA: TGTGCCAGCGAACTAGCGGGACAGGAGACCCAGTACTTC. The full variable domain, rest sourced from reference TRBV2 and TRBJ2-5, is EPEVTQTPSHQVTQMGQEVILRCVPISNHLYFYWYRQILGQKVEFLVSFYNNEISEKSEIFDDQFSVERPDGSNFTLKIRSTKLEDSAMYFCASELAGQETQYFGPGTRLLVL.

The genes are TRBV24-1 and TRBJ2-1; D might be TRBD1 (6 bases). The CDR3 consists of 16 residues. Trimming stripped 3 bases from V and 1 base from J, with 12 bases between. The germline V gene has CDR1 KGHDR and CDR2 SFDVKD. CDR3: CATSDASGVSYNEQFF. CDR3 sequence (DNA): TGTGCCACCAGTGATGCCTCAGGGGTTTCCTACAATGAGCAGTTCTTC.

The chain employs TRBV19 and TRBJ2-7; 7 bases line up with TRBD2. Germline values: CDR1 LNHDA, CDR2 SQIVND (reference sequence). J lost 4 bases, V lost 5 bases, and 8 bases had no gene match. The CDR3 is made up of 14 amino acids. Written as DNA, the CDR3 is TGTGCCAGTAGTCGGACTAGTAAAGGGTACGAGCAGTACTTC. Translating gives CASSRTSKGYEQYF.

This clone occurred once. The chain recombines TRBV15 with TRBJ1-2; D is perhaps TRBD1 (5 bases). Trimming left V 0 bases short and J 8 bases short, with 10 bases between. Germline V gene lookup returns CDR1 LNHNV and CDR2 YYDKDF (reference sequence). This CDR3 contains 13 residues. CDR3 in DNA: TGTGCCACCAGCAGAGATCAGGGTCGCGGCTACACCTTC. Translated: CATSRDQGRGYTF.

The J gene is TRBJ2-6, the V gene TRBV15; possible D gene TRBD1, 6 bases. V was shortened by 4 bases and J by 0 bases, with 19 bases between the two germline ends. Germline V lookup: CDR1 LNHNV, CDR2 YYDKDF (reference sequence). The CDR3 spans 19 residues. In nucleotides, the CDR3 is TGTGCCACCAGCAAGTCCGGGACAACTTACGCCTCTGGGGCCAACGTCCTGACTTTC. Translating it yields CATSKSGTTYASGANVLTF.

This clone was observed a single time. The rearrangement joins TRBV9 to TRBJ2-7; 9 positions match TRBD1. Germline V gives CDR1 SGDLS, CDR2 YYNGEE. This CDR3 has 14 residues. J was trimmed by 3 bases and V by 0 bases; bases with no gene match: 1. The CDR3 bases are TGTGCCAGCAGCGTAGGGGGACAGGGCTACGAGCAGTACTTC. Translation: CASSVGGQGYEQYF.

The CDR3 is CASRPGLEGETQYF. CDR3 nucleotide sequence: TGTGCCAGTCGACCGGGACTAGAAGGAGAGACCCAGTACTTC. This chain uses TRBV28 with TRBJ2-5; 8 bases are a match to TRBD2. The CDR3 is 14 amino acids. CDR1 and CDR2 from the germline V gene are MDHEN and SYDVKM. The trim removed 9 bases at V and 4 bases at J, leaving 10 bases unmatched.

The gene calls are TRBV7-3 and TRBJ2-1; 7 nucleotides align to TRBD1. Germline CDR1 reads SGHTA; CDR2 reads FQGTGA. CDR3 size: 15 residues. V was pared by 1 base and J by 3 bases, with 3 bases of the junction left unmatched. CDR3 residues: CASSLRGTDYNEQFF. The CDR3, as DNA: TGTGCCAGCAGCTTAAGGGGGACAGACTACAATGAGCAGTTCTTC.

The chain combines TRBV2 with TRBJ2-5, with D possibly being TRBD2 (5 bases). Germline V gene lookup returns CDR1 SNHLY and CDR2 FYNNEI. The CDR3 contains 14 residues. V was shortened by 1 base and J by 5 bases, with 11 bases between the two germline ends. The CDR3 region has the DNA TGTGCCAGCAGTGAAGAGGCGGGCGTGGAGACCCAGTACTTC. Translation gives CASSEEAGVETQYF. Complete variable domain (other parts from reference TRBV2 and TRBJ2-5): EPEVTQTPSHQVTQMGQEVILRCVPISNHLYFYWYRQILGQKVEFLVSFYNNEISEKSEIFDDQFSVERPDGSNFTLKIRSTKLEDSAMYFCASSEEAGVETQYFGPGTRLLVL.

The chain is built from TRBV24-1 and TRBJ2-5; perhaps TRBD2 as D (6 bases). V was pared by 3 bases and J by 7 bases, with 11 bases between. Per germline, CDR1 KGHDR and CDR2 SFDVKD. This CDR3 spans 13 amino acids. The CDR3 reads CATSDGRMATQYF. DNA for the CDR3: TGTGCCACCAGTGATGGGAGGATGGCGACCCAGTACTTC.

The chain links TRBV6-1 to TRBJ2-3, with 15 bases identical to TRBD2. The trim removed 4 bases at V and 2 bases at J, leaving 10 bases unmatched. Germline V gene lookup returns CDR1 MNHNS and CDR2 SASEGT. This CDR3 has 19 residues. CDR3 in amino acids: CASSGAKGTSGRYTDTQYF. The CDR3 DNA follows: TGTGCCAGCAGTGGGGCGAAGGGGACTAGCGGGAGGTACACAGATACGCAGTATTTT.

The chain joins TRBV4-1 to TRBJ2-3; TRBD1 matches 10 bases. The CDR3 length is 16 residues. CDR1 is MGHRA and CDR2 is YSYEKL in the germline V gene. J lost 4 bases, V lost 2 bases, and 6 bases had no gene match. The CDR3 protein is CASSQPPGQGPDTQYF. The CDR3, as DNA: TGCGCCAGCAGCCAACCTCCGGGACAGGGGCCAGATACGCAGTATTTT.

This clone has a single count. The chain uses TRBV28 and TRBJ2-4; D might be TRBD1 (5 bases). The V and J ends lost 2 bases and 0 bases respectively, with 5 bases between them. Germline assignment: CDR1 MDHEN and CDR2 SYDVKM. This CDR3 contains 14 residues. CDR3 protein: CASSLDRAKNIQYF. In nucleotides, the CDR3 is TGTGCCAGCAGTTTAGACAGAGCCAAAAACATTCAGTACTTC. Full variable domain (outside the CDR3, taken from reference TRBV28 and TRBJ2-4): DVKVTQSSRYLVKRTGEKVFLECVQDMDHENMFWYRQDPGLGLRLIYFSYDVKMKEKGDIPEGYSVSREKKERFSLILESASTNQTSMYLCASSLDRAKNIQYFGAGTRLSVL.

The J gene is TRBJ1-6, the V gene TRBV5-1; D is undetermined. The CDR3 runs to 15 residues. Germline lookup yields CDR1 SGHRS and CDR2 YFSETQ. V was clipped by 6 bases and J by 4 bases, with 14 bases between them. The CDR3 here is CASNPGSLYNSPLHF. CDR3 in DNA: TGCGCCAGCAACCCGGGGAGTCTTTATAATTCACCCCTCCACTTT. The full variable domain, rest sourced from reference TRBV5-1 and TRBJ1-6, is KAGVTQTPRYLIKTRGQQVTLSCSPISGHRSVSWYQQTPGQGLQFLFEYFSETQRNKGNFPGRFSGRQFSNSRSEMNVSTLELGDSALYLCASNPGSLYNSPLHFGNGTRLTVT.

The chain carries TRBV28 and TRBJ2-2; TRBD2 agrees at 10 bases. Trimming took 6 bases from V and 6 from J; bases not matched to a gene: 4. The CDR3 has 14 amino acids. Germline CDR1 MDHEN, CDR2 SYDVKM. CDR3 nucleotide sequence: TGTGCCAGCAGGGGGACTAGCGAAGCCGGGGAGCTGTTTTTT. Translating gives CASRGTSEAGELFF.

The V and J genes are TRBV10-2 and TRBJ2-3; a possible D gene is TRBD2 (5 bases). This CDR3 is 14 amino acids long. V lost 4 bases to trimming and J lost 6 bases, with 14 bases between them. Germline-derived CDR1 and CDR2 are WSHSY and SAAADI. The CDR3 DNA reads as TGCGCCAGCAGTGCAGTCGGGAAAGGGGATACGCAGTATTTT. Its protein product is CASSAVGKGDTQYF.

The genes are TRBV6-7 and TRBJ2-7; D is uncertain. TRBV6-7 is placed among ORFs of uncertain function. The CDR3 sequence is 15 residues long. V lost 8 bases and J 2 bases, leaving 19 bases between the germline ends. CDR3 coding DNA: TGTGCCAGCCCTAACGCAACCTCTGCCCCCTACGAGCAGTACTTC. Its protein is CASPNATSAPYEQYF.

The chain links TRBV5-8 to TRBJ1-5, with a possible D match to TRBD1 (6 bases). Trimming took 4 bases from V and 0 from J, leaving 11 bases between them. This CDR3 region has 15 residues. The germline gives CDR1 SGHTS, CDR2 YDEGEE. The CDR3 DNA reads TGTGCCAGCAGCATAAGGACAGTTAGCAATCAGCCCCAGCATTTT. It encodes CASSIRTVSNQPQHF.

The V and J genes are TRBV5-1 and TRBJ2-2, with 9 positions matching TRBD1. The CDR3 covers 15 residues. Germline-derived CDR1 and CDR2 are SGHRS and YFSETQ. Trimming took 3 bases from V and 1 from J; bases not matched to a gene: 1. CDR3 bases: TGCGCCAGCAGCTCGGGACAGGGGAACACCGGGGAGCTGTTTTTT. It specifies CASSSGQGNTGELFF.

The chain recombines TRBV9 with TRBJ2-5; 7 bases are shared with TRBD2. The germline V gene has CDR1 SGDLS and CDR2 YYNGEE. The CDR3 extends over 14 amino acids. V shed 3 bases, J shed 7 bases, and the junction held 9 bases outside the gene matches. DNA of the CDR3: TGTGCCAGCAGCGCCCAGCTAGCGGAGGGGACCCAGTACTTC. Encoded protein: CASSAQLAEGTQYF. The variable domain in full, with the rest retrieved from reference TRBV9 and TRBJ2-5, is DSGVTQTPKHLITATGQRVTLRCSPRSGDLSVYWYQQSLDQGLQFLIQYYNGEERAKGNILERFSAQQFPDLHSELNLSSLELGDSALYFCASSAQLAEGTQYFGPGTRLLVL.